This T cell receptor (beta chain) was documented in a study of blood T cell repertoires in COVID-19. Study-level background: COVID-19 samples collected from the United States, Italy and Spain covered acute and convalescent phases.

Comments on this clone: An end of the junction differs from the germline gene, which may be a read error.

In terms of age and location, participants ranged from roughly 18 to 89 years and lived in approximately 26 US areas. Assignments of participants to cohorts depended upon their own reported clinical history. Two negative PCRs, clearance, or symptom resolution were required of recovered Cohort 3 donors. Repertoires were generated with immunoSEQ multiplex PCR, while TCRdb's copy carries only in-frame clones and drops some. Among a few hundred thousand clones, around 84% were seen once, and the ten largest hold about 1.6%. This clonotype originated in a woman aged 50 to 60 who had recovered from COVID-19. Sequencing was carried out using PBMCs or T cells enriched from blood (not recorded which).

The CDR3 spells CASSLGRIDNEQFF. The CDR3 nucleotides are TGTGCCAGCAGTTTGGGGAGGATCGACAATGAGCAGTTCTTC. The rearrangement joins TRBV5-6 to TRBJ2-1; possible D gene TRBD2, 6 bases. Germline values: CDR1 SGHDT, CDR2 YYEEEE. The CDR3 loop spans 14 amino acids.